Each of the 25 T cell receptor beta chains below was sequenced from the same sample in a study of T cells in Graves' hyperthyroidism and ophthalmopathy. TCR beta CDR3 region amplification was performed from RNA transcripts. HTBI primers were used for first-round RT-PCR of the TCR CDR3. One entry per CDR3 protein, called by TCRdb with MiXCR from the multiplex PCR reads. The sample records around 580,000 distinct CDR3 sequences, 46% being singletons. The sequencing sample was made of peripheral blood or thyroid tissue (not recorded which). The receptors originated from a woman aged 18-30 years with Graves' hyperthyroidism.

This clonotype was observed many times. The chain carries TRBV7-9 and TRBJ1-4; 7 bases match TRBD1. This CDR3 is 15 amino acids long. J gave up 6 bases and V 5 bases, and 9 bases lay outside the gene matches. Germline V gene sequence: CDR1 SEHNR, CDR2 FQNEAQ (reference sequence). CDR3 nucleotide sequence: TGTGCCAGCAGCGACCGACCAGGGGGGGATGAAAAACTGTTTTTT. It encodes CASSDRPGGDEKLFF.

This clonotype was counted many times. The V and J genes are TRBV19 and TRBJ1-3; D possibly corresponds to TRBD1 (6 bases). Germline V gives CDR1 LNHDA, CDR2 SQIVND (reference sequence). The germline V and J ends were trimmed by 6 bases and 0 bases, with 12 bases remaining between them. The CDR3 is made up of 15 amino acids. The chain's CDR3 is CASSPTGFSGNTIYF. The CDR3 region has the DNA TGTGCCAGTAGCCCGACAGGTTTCTCTGGAAACACCATATATTTT. Based on the CDR3 plus reference TRBV19 and TRBJ1-3, the full variable domain is DGGITQSPKYLFRKEGQNVTLSCEQNLNHDAMYWYRQDPGQGLRLIYYSQIVNDFQKGDIAEGYSVSREKKESFPLTVTSAQKNPTAFYLCASSPTGFSGNTIYFGEGSWLTVV.

This clonotype was recorded only once. The chain is built from TRBV7-9 and TRBJ1-4; TRBD1 matches at 10 bases. This CDR3 has 15 residues. The junction had 3 bases not matched to a gene; V was cut back by 1 base and J by 7 bases. CDR1 is SEHNR and CDR2 is FQNEAQ in the germline V gene (reference sequence). In nucleotides, the CDR3 is TGTGCCAGCAGCTTAGGGGACAGGGGATTTGAAAAACTGTTTTTT. Translating gives CASSLGDRGFEKLFF.

The chain carries TRBV7-6 and TRBJ1-5, with D tentatively TRBD1 (5 bases). The ends were cut back, 3 bases at V and 11 bases at J, with 17 bases in the middle. CDR3 length: 14 amino acids. CDR1 is SGHVS, CDR2 FNYEAQ, per germline. In nucleotides, the CDR3 is TGTGCCAGCAGCTTGGGGGGATACCAAGAGACCCAGCATTTT. Amino acids: CASSLGGYQETQHF.

There are many counts of this clonotype. The chain combines TRBV2 with TRBJ2-2, with TRBD1 matching over 8 bases. This CDR3 is built from 14 residues. Germline trimming cut 3 bases from V and 3 bases from J; bases unmatched to any gene: 0. Germline CDR1 and CDR2: SNHLY and FYNNEI. The CDR3 DNA follows: TGTGCCAGCAGTGAGGACAGGGACACCGGGGAGCTGTTTTTT. It specifies CASSEDRDTGELFF. Complete variable domain (other parts from reference TRBV2 and TRBJ2-2): EPEVTQTPSHQVTQMGQEVILRCVPISNHLYFYWYRQILGQKVEFLVSFYNNEISEKSEIFDDQFSVERPDGSNFTLKIRSTKLEDSAMYFCASSEDRDTGELFFGEGSRLTVL.

The chain combines TRBV7-2 with TRBJ2-1; 7 nucleotides agree with TRBD2. CDR3 length: 15 residues. With V trimmed by 1 base and J by 2 bases, 2 bases remained unmatched. Per the germline V gene, CDR1 is SGHTA and CDR2 is FQGNSA. The CDR3 loop reads CASSLGAGAYNEQFF. The CDR3, as DNA: TGTGCCAGCAGCTTAGGGGCGGGAGCCTACAATGAGCAGTTCTTC.

The gene calls are TRBV29-1 and TRBJ1-5; a weak D match, TRBD1 (5 bases). CDR3 length: 13 residues. The V and J ends lost 4 bases and 4 bases respectively, with 11 bases between them. CDR1 and CDR2 from the germline V gene are SQVTM and ANQGSEA. CDR3 residues: CSVGQGGNQPQHF. CDR3 nucleotides: TGCAGCGTTGGTCAGGGCGGTAATCAGCCCCAGCATTTT.

The chain joins TRBV7-9 to TRBJ1-2, with TRBD1 identical over 7 bases. CDR1 SEHNR and CDR2 FQNEAQ come from the germline V gene (reference sequence). V lost 4 bases, J lost 8 bases, and 4 bases stayed unmatched. The length of the CDR3 is 12 residues. The CDR3 bases are TGTGCCAGCAGCTATAACAGGGGAGGCTACACCTTC. Protein sequence: CASSYNRGGYTF.

This sequence joins TRBV29-1 and TRBJ2-2; 14 positions agree with TRBD2. J gave up 2 bases and V 4 bases, and 3 bases lay outside the gene matches. The CDR3 totals 16 residues. Germline V gene data show CDR1 as SQVTM and CDR2 as ANQGSEA. The CDR3 DNA reads TGCAGCGTTGTAGGGACTAGCGGGAGTAACACCGGGGAGCTGTTTTTT. It translates to CSVVGTSGSNTGELFF.

V is TRBV7-3 and J is TRBJ2-7; 12 positions match TRBD2. The length of the CDR3 is 17 residues. The V and J ends lost 8 bases and 1 base, in that order; junction bases with no gene match: 12. Germline-derived CDR1 and CDR2 are SGHTA and FQGTGA. CDR3 in amino acids: CASSPSLAGGRSYEQYF. The CDR3 DNA is TGTGCCAGCTCACCATCCCTAGCGGGAGGGAGGTCCTACGAGCAGTACTTC.

This clonotype was observed at least ten times. The chain employs TRBV20-1 and TRBJ1-5; D call uncertain. CDR3 length: 13 residues. Trimming stripped 1 base from V and 14 bases from J, with 18 bases between. The germline V gene has CDR1 DFQATT and CDR2 SNEGSKA (reference sequence). The CDR3 loop is CSARGEAGDHEHF. As DNA, the CDR3 is TGCAGTGCTAGAGGAGAGGCGGGAGACCACGAGCATTTT.

The CDR3 is CASSVGLPSSYNSPLHF. CDR3 DNA: TGTGCCAGCAGCGTGGGACTCCCGAGCTCCTATAATTCACCCCTCCACTTT. The rearrangement uses TRBV14 and TRBJ1-6; D is perhaps TRBD1 (5 bases). The V gene lost 5 bases and the J gene lost 0 bases, with 14 bases spanning the gap. CDR3 length: 17 residues. Germline CDR1 reads SGHDN; CDR2 reads FVKESK.

This clonotype was seen at least ten times. The chain has TRBV7-9 and TRBJ2-7; maybe TRBD2 (7 bases). Germline loops: CDR1 SEHNR, CDR2 FQNEAQ (reference sequence). Trimming left V 4 bases short and J 3 bases short, with 13 bases between. The CDR3 runs to 14 residues. In DNA, the CDR3 is TGTGCCAGCAGCTCCCGCGGGGGCTTCTACGAGCAGTACTTC. This encodes CASSSRGGFYEQYF.

The chain links TRBV20-1 to TRBJ2-5, with TRBD1 matching 8 bases. V shed 3 bases, J shed 5 bases, and the junction held 5 bases outside the gene matches. Looked up from germline, CDR1 is DFQATT and CDR2 is SNEGSKA (reference sequence). The CDR3 is made up of 13 amino acids. Here the CDR3 DNA reads TGCAGTGCTAGGACAGGGGTGGGGGAGACCCAGTACTTC. It yields the protein CSARTGVGETQYF.

The CDR3 reads CATSRGGGVSGANVLTF. As DNA, the CDR3 is TGTGCCACCAGCAGAGGAGGAGGGGTTTCTGGGGCCAACGTCCTGACTTTC. The chain employs TRBV15 and TRBJ2-6; tentatively, D is TRBD2 (6 bases). The CDR3 is 17 amino acids. Between the trimmed V and J ends, which lost 1 base and 1 base, there was a span of 11 bases. Germline CDR1 is LNHNV and CDR2 is YYDKDF (reference sequence).

Comments on this clonotype: An end of the junction differs from the germline gene, which may be a read error. The chain links TRBV7-9 to TRBJ2-2, with 12 bases lining up with TRBD2. The CDR3 is made up of 16 amino acids. CDR1 SEHNR and CDR2 FQNEAQ come from the germline V gene (reference sequence). CDR3 protein: CASSQGLAGMSGELVF. CDR3 coding DNA: TGCGCCAGCAGCCAAGGACTAGCGGGAATGAGCGGGGAGCTGGTTTTT.

This clonotype was recorded many times. The chain recombines TRBV12-3 or TRBV12-4 with TRBJ1-1; 8 positions match TRBD1. This CDR3 is 14 amino acids long. With V trimmed by 6 bases and J by 6 bases, 9 bases remained unmatched. CDR3 in DNA: TGTGCCAGCAGCCCCCCCGGGACAGGATCTGAAGCTTTCTTT. As protein: CASSPPGTGSEAFF.

The chain links TRBV4-2 to TRBJ2-6, with D uncertain. V was cut by 1 base and J by 0 bases, with 16 bases left in between. CDR1 is LGHNA and CDR2 is YNFKEQ in the germline V gene. The CDR3 contains 19 residues. Here the CDR3 DNA reads TGTGCCAGCAGCCAAGTGATAGCCGCCGCTAGCTCTGGGGCCAACGTCCTGACTTTC. As protein: CASSQVIAAASSGANVLTF.

The V and J genes are TRBV29-1 and TRBJ1-1, with 9 bases matching TRBD1. The CDR3 totals 13 residues. Germline-derived CDR1 and CDR2 are SQVTM and ANQGSEA. Trimming removed 4 bases from V and 10 bases from J; junction bases left unmatched: 10. DNA for the CDR3: TGCAGCGTTGTTATCGGGACAGGGCCAGGAGCTTTCTTT. Its translation: CSVVIGTGPGAFF. Full variable domain (outside the CDR3, taken from reference TRBV29-1 and TRBJ1-1): SAVISQKPSRDICQRGTSLTIQCQVDSQVTMMFWYRQQPGQSLTLIATANQGSEATYESGFVIDKFPISRPNLTFSTLTVSNMSPEDSSIYLCSVVIGTGPGAFFGQGTRLTVV.

To note about this clonotype: A much more abundant neighbour one base away suggests this may be a read error. The chain combines TRBV12-3 or TRBV12-4 with TRBJ1-4; tentative D call: TRBD1 (6 bases). This CDR3 is 13 amino acids long. The CDR3 sequence is CAGSFSGGRKLFF. The CDR3 DNA is TGTGCCGGCAGTTTTTCGGGGGGCAGAAAACTGTTTTTT.

On this clonotype: An end of the junction does not agree with germline; a read error may underlie this. The chain uses TRBV28 and TRBJ1-2; the D gene is possibly TRBD1 (6 bases). The CDR3 length is 12 residues. Germline V lookup: CDR1 MDHEN, CDR2 SYDVKM. CDR3 bases: TGTGCCAGCAGTGTATGGGACATGGGCTACACCTTC. Translated, it gives CASSVWDMGYTF.

V and J are TRBV27 and TRBJ1-6; D is possibly TRBD1 (5 bases). This CDR3 is built from 18 residues. Germline V lookup: CDR1 MNHEY, CDR2 SMNVEV (reference sequence). Trimming shortened V by 6 bases and J by 1 base, and 19 bases separated the two germline ends. CDR3 DNA: TGTGCCAGCAGGCTACGACAGTTTAAGGGTTCCTATAATTCACCCCTCCACTTT. Protein sequence: CASRLRQFKGSYNSPLHF.

The J gene is TRBJ2-5, the V gene TRBV15; D not resolved. V lost 9 bases and J lost 0, with 17 bases in between. The germline CDR1 and CDR2 sequences are LNHNV and YYDKDF (reference sequence). This CDR3 spans 15 amino acids. DNA for the CDR3: TGTGCCACATTCAGCGAACTACAGAACCAAGAGACCCAGTACTTC. Its protein product is CATFSELQNQETQYF. The variable domain in full, with the rest retrieved from reference TRBV15 and TRBJ2-5, is DAMVIQNPRYQVTQFGKPVTLSCSQTLNHNVMYWYQQKSSQAPKLLFHYYDKDFNNEADTPDNFQSRRPNTSFCFLDIRSPGLGDTAMYLCATFSELQNQETQYFGPGTRLLVL.

This clonotype was detected ten times or more. The gene calls are TRBV6-1 and TRBJ1-2; 9 nucleotides align to TRBD1. After removal of 4 bases from V and 2 bases from J, the junction contained 14 bases not matched to a gene. The CDR3 extends over 18 amino acids. CDR1 and CDR2 from the germline V gene are MNHNS and SASEGT. The CDR3 DNA reads as TGTGCCAGCAGTGCACTACGGGGACAGGGAACGAGCAACTATGGCTACACCTTC. It is translated as CASSALRGQGTSNYGYTF.

The rearrangement uses TRBV24-1 and TRBJ2-5; 7 nucleotides line up with TRBD2. The J call may be mistaken, given a closer DNA end match to TRBJ2-1. This CDR3 comprises 12 residues. CDR1 and CDR2 from the germline V gene are KGHDR and SFDVKD. CDR3 amino acids: CATSAGANEQFF. CDR3 DNA sequence: TGTGCCACCTCGGCGGGAGCTAATGAGCAGTTCTTC.